The 12 T cell receptor beta chains below all came from one sample that was sequenced in a study of blood T cell repertoires in COVID-19. Here immunoSEQ multiplex PCR was the method, and the copy in TCRdb shows in-frame clones only, minus some. This table holds 400,000 or so clones, roughly nine tenths found once. Sequencing was carried out using PBMCs or T cells enriched from blood (not recorded which). The receptors come from a man aged 25-45 years who had recovered from COVID-19.

J is TRBJ1-3 and V is TRBV5-1, with D uncertain. This CDR3 contains 14 residues. The V gene lost 5 bases and the J gene lost 0 bases, with 9 bases spanning the gap. Germline CDR1 SGHRS, CDR2 YFSETQ. CDR3 nucleotide sequence: TGCGCCAGCAGTCAGGCAAACTCTGGAAACACCATATATTTT. Translation: CASSQANSGNTIYF.

The V call is TRBV28, the J call TRBJ2-3; 11 bases align to TRBD1. This CDR3 spans 15 amino acids. With V trimmed by 5 bases and J by 6 bases, 7 bases remained unmatched. Germline values: CDR1 MDHEN, CDR2 SYDVKM. The CDR3 nucleotides read TGTGCCAGCAGTCTGACCGGGACAGGGGGTGATACGCAGTATTTT. Translated, it gives CASSLTGTGGDTQYF.

With respect to this clone: Other nucleotide sequences in the sample specify the same CDR3. V usage is TRBV5-1 and J usage is TRBJ2-1, with TRBD2 as a possible D gene (6 bases). V lost 0 bases to trimming and J lost 4 bases, with 11 bases between them. Germline CDR1 is SGHRS and CDR2 is YFSETQ. The CDR3 covers 15 residues. This chain's CDR3 is CASSLAGGTYNEQFF. The CDR3 coding sequence is TGCGCCAGCAGCTTGGCAGGCGGGACTTACAATGAGCAGTTCTTC.

The rearrangement uses TRBV29-1 and TRBJ2-2, with a possible D match to TRBD2 (5 bases). Germline V CDR1 and CDR2: SQVTM, ANQGSEA. This CDR3 is 14 amino acids long. V was cut by 0 bases and J by 6 bases, with 11 bases left in between. Here the CDR3 DNA reads TGCAGCGTTGAAGATAGGAGGACCTCCGGGGAGCTGTTTTTT. It encodes CSVEDRRTSGELFF.

The gene calls are TRBV5-1 and TRBJ1-1; tentative D call: TRBD1 (5 bases). This CDR3 region has 13 residues. The V and J ends lost 6 bases and 0 bases respectively, with 9 bases between them. Per the germline V gene, CDR1 is SGHRS and CDR2 is YFSETQ. The CDR3 coding sequence is TGCGCCAGCATCGGACAACTGAACACTGAAGCTTTCTTT. It is translated as CASIGQLNTEAFF.

V and J are TRBV6-6 and TRBJ2-1; TRBD1 matches 7 bases. The germline gives CDR1 MNHNY, CDR2 SVGAGI (reference sequence). Trimming at V came to 0 bases and at J to 8 bases, leaving 4 bases not matched to a gene. The CDR3 has 14 amino acids. The CDR3 spells CASSYSRQGHEQFF. The CDR3 region has the DNA TGTGCCAGCAGTTACTCGCGACAGGGTCATGAGCAGTTCTTC.

The V call is TRBV2, the J call TRBJ2-3; D not certain. Germline V gene data show CDR1 as SNHLY and CDR2 as FYNNEI. The V end was cut by 6 bases, the J end by 1 base, with 8 bases between. This CDR3 spans 13 amino acids. CDR3 coding DNA: TGTGCCAGCAGAAAGTCAGGCACAGATACGCAGTATTTT. Amino acids: CASRKSGTDTQYF. Supplemented by reference TRBV2 and TRBJ2-3, the full variable domain reads EPEVTQTPSHQVTQMGQEVILRCVPISNHLYFYWYRQILGQKVEFLVSFYNNEISEKSEIFDDQFSVERPDGSNFTLKIRSTKLEDSAMYFCASRKSGTDTQYFGPGTRLTVL.

The chain joins TRBV19 to TRBJ1-1, with a weak D call TRBD1 (5 bases). Trimming removed 6 bases from V and 3 bases from J, with 14 bases in between. CDR1 and CDR2 from the germline V gene are LNHDA and SQIVND (reference sequence). CDR3 length equals 14 residues. CDR3 DNA: TGTGCCAGTAGGCCGGGGGGGGATTACACTGAAGCTTTCTTT. Its translation is CASRPGGDYTEAFF.

The chain joins TRBV2 to TRBJ2-2; 13 bases match TRBD2. CDR3 size: 17 residues. Germline loops: CDR1 SNHLY, CDR2 FYNNEI. The J segment lost 7 bases and the V segment lost 2 bases, leaving 7 bases of the junction unmatched. As DNA, the CDR3 is TGTGCCAGCAGTGAAAGGACTAGCGGGAGTGGACTCGGGGAGCTGTTTTTT. Translated: CASSERTSGSGLGELFF.

The CDR3: CASSPGQEIGEQYF. The CDR3 nucleotides are TGTGCCAGCAGCCCAGGACAGGAGATAGGCGAGCAGTACTTC. The chain combines TRBV11-2 with TRBJ2-7; the match to TRBD1 covers 7 bases. V trimming: 5 bases; J trimming: 6 bases; junction bases outside the gene matches: 10. Germline V gene lookup returns CDR1 SGHAT and CDR2 FQNNGV. CDR3 size: 14 residues.

The V call is TRBV5-5, the J call TRBJ2-5, with 10 bases aligning to TRBD2. V lost 4 bases, J lost 4 bases, and 7 bases stayed unmatched. From germline, CDR1 is SGHKS and CDR2 YYEKEE (reference sequence). The CDR3 is 15 amino acids. For the CDR3, the DNA is TGTGCCAGCAGCCCTAGCGGGAGTTTGCGAGAGACCCAGTACTTC. Translating it yields CASSPSGSLRETQYF.

Points on this clone: Mismatch with germline at one junction end may stem from a read error. The chain combines TRBV19 with TRBJ1-3; 7 nucleotides align to TRBD1. From germline, CDR1 is LNHDA and CDR2 SQIVND (reference sequence). The CDR3 length is 15 residues. The DNA of the CDR3 is TGTGCCAGTAGCCCCCGGGACAGCTCTCGAAACACCATATATTTT. It codes for CASSPRDSSRNTIYF.